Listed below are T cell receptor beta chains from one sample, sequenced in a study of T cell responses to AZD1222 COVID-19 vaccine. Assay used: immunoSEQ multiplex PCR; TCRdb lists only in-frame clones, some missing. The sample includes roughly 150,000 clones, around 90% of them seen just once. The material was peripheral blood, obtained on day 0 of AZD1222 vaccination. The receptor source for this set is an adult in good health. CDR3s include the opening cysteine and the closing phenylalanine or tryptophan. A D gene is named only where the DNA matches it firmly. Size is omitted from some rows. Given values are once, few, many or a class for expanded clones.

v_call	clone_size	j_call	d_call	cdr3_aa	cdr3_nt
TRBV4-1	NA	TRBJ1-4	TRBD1	CASNLPGTGKEKLFF	TGCGCCAGCAACCTACCCGGGACAGGGAAGGAAAAACTGTTTTTT
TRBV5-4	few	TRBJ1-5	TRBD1	CASSPRTGSSNQPQHF	TGTGCCAGCAGCCCGAGGACAGGTTCTAGCAATCAGCCCCAGCATTTT
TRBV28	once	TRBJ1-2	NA	CASSQPYYGYTF	TGTGCCAGCAGCCAACCCTACTATGGCTACACCTTC
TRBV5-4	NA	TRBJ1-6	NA	CASSLEGRLNSPLHF	TGTGCCAGCAGCTTGGAGGGGCGTTTGAATTCACCCCTCCACTTT
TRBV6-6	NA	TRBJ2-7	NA	CASRRSTGGEQYF	TGTGCCAGCAGAAGATCAACAGGAGGCGAGCAGTACTTC
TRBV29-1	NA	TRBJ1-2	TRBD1	CSAQGQGRYGYTF	TGCAGCGCCCAAGGACAGGGGCGGTATGGCTACACCTTC
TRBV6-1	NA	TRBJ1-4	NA	CASSEQSANEKLFF	TGTGCCAGCAGTGAACAATCGGCTAATGAAAAACTGTTTTTT
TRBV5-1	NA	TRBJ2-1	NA	CASSQGPNEQFF	TGCGCCAGCAGCCAAGGGCCCAATGAGCAGTTCTTC
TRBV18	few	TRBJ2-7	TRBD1	CASSRQGIYEQYF	TGTGCCAGCTCACGACAGGGGATATACGAGCAGTACTTC
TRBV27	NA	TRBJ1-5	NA	CASSFTLSNQPQHF	TGTGCCAGCAGTTTCACCCTTAGCAATCAGCCCCAGCATTTT
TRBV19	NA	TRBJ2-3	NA	CASSPPPDKTTQYF	TGTGCCAGTAGTCCGCCCCCGGACAAAACTACGCAGTATTTT
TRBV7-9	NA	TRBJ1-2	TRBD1	CASSSPDRGEVYGYTF	TGTGCCAGCAGCTCACCGGACAGGGGAGAAGTGTATGGCTACACCTTC
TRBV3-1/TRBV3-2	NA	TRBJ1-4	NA	CASSQDATDFNATNEKLFF	TGTGCCAGCAGCCAAGACGCAACGGACTTCAATGCAACTAATGAAAAACTGTTTTTT
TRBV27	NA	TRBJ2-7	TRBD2	CASAGGNSYEQYF	TGTGCCAGCGCGGGAGGAAACTCCTACGAGCAGTACTTC
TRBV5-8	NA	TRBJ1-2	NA	CASSLLSGYGYTF	TGTGCCAGCAGCTTGTTATCAGGGTATGGCTACACCTTC
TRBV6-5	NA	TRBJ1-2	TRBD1	CASSYSRGRNYGYTF	TGTGCCAGCAGTTACTCCAGGGGGCGAAACTATGGCTACACCTTC
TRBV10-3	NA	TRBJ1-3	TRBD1	CAISESTRGQGRNTIYF	TGTGCCATCAGTGAGTCGACTCGAGGACAGGGTCGAAACACCATATATTTT
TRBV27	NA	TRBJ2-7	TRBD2	CASSPRLAGVYEQYF	TGTGCCAGCAGTCCTCGACTAGCGGGCGTCTACGAGCAGTACTTC
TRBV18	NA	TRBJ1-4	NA	CASSLPQRATNEKLFF	TGTGCCAGCTCACTACCCCAACGCGCAACTAATGAAAAACTGTTTTTT
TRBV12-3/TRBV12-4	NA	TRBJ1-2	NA	CASSLRGAQGYTF	TGTGCCAGCAGTTTAAGGGGGGCGCAGGGCTACACCTTC
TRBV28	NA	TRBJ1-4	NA	CASSQGGTNEKLFF	TGTGCCAGCAGCCAAGGGGGGACTAATGAAAAACTGTTTTTT
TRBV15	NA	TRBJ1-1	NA	CATSRDSENTEAFF	TGTGCCACCAGCAGAGATTCTGAGAACACTGAAGCTTTCTTT
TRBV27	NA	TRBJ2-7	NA	CASSPNMGYEQYF	TGTGCCAGCAGTCCCAATATGGGCTACGAGCAGTACTTC
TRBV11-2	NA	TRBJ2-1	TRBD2	CASSLAQSTSGGVQFF	TGTGCCAGCAGCTTAGCCCAGTCGACTAGCGGGGGGGTGCAGTTCTTC
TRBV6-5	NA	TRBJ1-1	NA	CASSYSVGYYTEAFF	TGTGCCAGCAGTTACTCGGTCGGCTATTACACTGAAGCTTTCTTT